The present TCR beta chain was sequenced within a study of cytomegalovirus exposure and HLA in healthy donors. Overall study results and limits: Later on, an analysis showed TCR association rates differing by HLA locus, with DRB1 the most and HLA-C the fewest. Near-uniform donor sequencing depth was presumed by presence/absence analyses.

As to this clone: Antigen: not known. A read error may account for a junction end that differs from germline.

This PCR relied on a set of 60 Vbeta primers and 13 Jbeta primers. The repertoire was sequenced with immunoSEQ multiplex PCR; TCRdb's copy has only in-frame clones and lacks some. The sample holds around 94,000 clones, just under 80% seen once. The TCR was taken from a male donor in good health and CMV-seropositive. Sequencing was carried out using PBMCs.

CDR3 coding DNA: TGTGCCAGCAGCGAAGTGGGGACAGGGGTCACCGGGGAGCTGTTTTTT. The encoded protein is CASSEVGTGVTGELFF. The chain employs TRBV6-1 and TRBJ2-2; 10 bases are shared with TRBD1. The CDR3 covers 16 residues. Germline V gene sequence: CDR1 MNHNS, CDR2 SASEGT.